This T cell receptor beta chain derives from a study of T cell repertoires in cytomegalovirus infection. Overall study: Signatures in public TCR beta sequences pointed to both CMV infection and matching HLA type.

MiXCR, run by TCRdb on the reads, gives a single entry per CDR3 protein. The sample holds a few hundred thousand distinct CDR3 sequences; approximately 25% are singletons and the top ten take 10% to 15%. Germline loops: CDR1 SQVTM, CDR2 ANQGSEA. V lost 5 bases to trimming and J lost 0 bases, with 17 bases between them. This CDR3 region has 16 residues. Worth noting for this clonotype: The target antigen is unknown.

J is TRBJ2-1 and V is TRBV29-1; D may correspond to TRBD1 or TRBD2 (5 bases each). Sequences were derived from cultured PBMCs, sampled from culture after CMV antigen stimulation. The TCR comes from a human donor in good health (CMV status not recorded). Some clones in this sample may be carry-over from other donors' samples. The CDR3 loop reads CSVSGTVGPSYNEQFF. CDR3 DNA: TGCAGCGTTTCCGGGACCGTTGGTCCCTCCTACAATGAGCAGTTCTTC.